The present entry profiles one T cell receptor (beta chain) with its context. TCRdb fed the RT-PCR reads into MiXCR, producing one record per CDR3 protein. Of hundreds of thousands of distinct CDR3 sequences listed, approximately 15% are singletons. Sample: memory CD4+ T cells from blood. The clonotype originates from a female donor in good health, serving as a healthy control.

The CDR3 DNA follows: TGTGCCAGCAGCTTAGTTATGGTTGAGACCCAGTACTTC. Translating gives CASSLVMVETQYF. The chain combines TRBV7-6 with TRBJ2-5; D is unresolved. Trimming pared 1 base from V and 5 bases from J, leaving 8 bases between. The CDR3 has 13 residues. The V gene's germline CDR1 is SGHVS and CDR2 FNYEAQ.